The 30 T cell receptor beta chains below come from one sample, sequenced in a study of radiation and T cells in renal cell carcinoma. The sample's time point: blood 4 weeks post-SBRT, at nephrectomy. This sample's treatment: 15 Gy SBRT to primary tumor, nephrectomy 4 weeks later. TCRdb keeps only in-frame clones here, not all; method: immunoSEQ multiplex PCR. The sample includes fewer than 80,000 clones, around four fifths of them seen just once. This material consisted of blood, taken from a patient whose treatment included radiotherapy and nephrectomy. The receptors derive from a woman aged 60-75 years with renal cell carcinoma.

The chain is built from TRBV25-1 and TRBJ2-1, with 11 bases fitting TRBD1. J lost 3 bases, V lost 7 bases, and 5 bases had no gene match. Germline CDR1 reads MGHDK; CDR2 reads SYGVNS. The CDR3 covers 15 residues. The CDR3 bases are TGTGCCAGCAAGTCCGGGACAGGGGGCTACAATGAGCAGTTCTTC. Translating gives CASKSGTGGYNEQFF.

This chain connects TRBV15 to TRBJ2-7; D remains ambiguous. With 1 base removed from V and 2 bases from J, the gap between germline ends came to 9 bases. CDR1 is LNHNV and CDR2 is YYDKDF in the germline V gene (reference sequence). The CDR3 has 14 amino acids. The DNA of the CDR3 is TGTGCCACCAGCAGAGGGCCAACCACCTACGAGCAGTACTTC. This translates into CATSRGPTTYEQYF. Full variable domain (outside the CDR3, taken from reference TRBV15 and TRBJ2-7): DAMVIQNPRYQVTQFGKPVTLSCSQTLNHNVMYWYQQKSSQAPKLLFHYYDKDFNNEADTPDNFQSRRPNTSFCFLDIRSPGLGDTAMYLCATSRGPTTYEQYFGPGTRLTVT.

The rearrangement links TRBV28 to TRBJ1-4; 8 nucleotides line up with TRBD1. CDR1 MDHEN and CDR2 SYDVKM come from the germline V gene. The V gene end was trimmed by 3 bases and the J gene end by 7 bases; junction bases not matched to a gene: 4. This CDR3 has 14 residues. This CDR3 reads CASSFPGGTEKLFF. The CDR3 nucleotides are TGTGCCAGCAGTTTCCCAGGGGGCACTGAAAAACTGTTTTTT.

This clone was counted a single time. CDR3 protein: CATSRDGKNTEAFF. The CDR3 DNA sequence: TGTGCCACCAGCAGAGACGGAAAGAACACTGAAGCTTTCTTT. The chain has TRBV15 and TRBJ1-1; no reliable D call. V lost 0 bases and J lost 1, with 6 bases in between. This CDR3 is 14 amino acids long. Germline assignment: CDR1 LNHNV and CDR2 YYDKDF (reference sequence).

CDR3 nucleotides: TGTGCCAGCAGTTTACGGAGCGGACAGGCGAACACTGAAGCTTTCTTT. The encoded protein is CASSLRSGQANTEAFF. The chain combines TRBV27 with TRBJ1-1, with 7 bases that match TRBD1. The germline V gene encodes CDR1 MNHEY and CDR2 SMNVEV (reference sequence). The CDR3 spans 16 residues. Trimming at V came to 2 bases and at J to 1 base, leaving 7 bases not matched to a gene.

This rearrangement joins TRBV27 to TRBJ1-2; possible D gene TRBD1, 6 bases. Germline-derived CDR1 and CDR2 are MNHEY and SMNVEV (reference sequence). V lost 4 bases, J lost 7 bases, and 16 bases lay in between. The CDR3 sequence is 14 residues long. CDR3 region: CASSSEMTGRGYTF. CDR3 sequence (DNA): TGTGCCAGCAGTTCCGAGATGACAGGCCGTGGCTACACCTTC.

The chain has TRBV19 and TRBJ1-1, with D unresolved. This CDR3 is 12 amino acids long. Germline lookup yields CDR1 LNHDA and CDR2 SQIVND (reference sequence). The V end was cut by 4 bases, the J end by 0 bases, with 3 bases between. CDR3 amino acids: CASSRLNTEAFF. The CDR3 region has the DNA TGTGCCAGTAGTAGGCTGAACACTGAAGCTTTCTTT.

The rearrangement links TRBV7-2 to TRBJ1-1; TRBD1 is a possible D gene (5 bases). The CDR3 has 14 residues. The germline V gene has CDR1 SGHTA and CDR2 FQGNSA. V lost 10 bases and J 1 base, leaving 16 bases between the germline ends. CDR3 DNA: TGTGCCACCCAACCCAGGGTGCGGAACACTGAAGCTTTCTTT. Translating gives CATQPRVRNTEAFF.

The rearrangement uses TRBV10-2 and TRBJ2-5, with 8 bases identical to TRBD1. J gave up 4 bases and V 4 bases, and 5 bases lay outside the gene matches. Germline CDR1 WSHSY, CDR2 SAAADI. The CDR3 extends over 14 amino acids. This CDR3 is CASSALTGVETQYF. In DNA, the CDR3 is TGCGCCAGCAGTGCCCTGACAGGGGTAGAGACCCAGTACTTC.

The V call is TRBV18, the J call TRBJ2-1; TRBD1 agrees at 7 bases. V shed 4 bases, J shed 9 bases, and the junction held 12 bases outside the gene matches. The CDR3 consists of 15 residues. Germline lookup yields CDR1 KGHSH and CDR2 LQKENI. CDR3 amino acids: CASSLQPDRVGEQFF. The CDR3 DNA sequence: TGTGCCAGCTCACTTCAACCTGACAGGGTTGGTGAGCAGTTCTTC.

The chain links TRBV5-1 to TRBJ2-5, with TRBD1 matching 10 bases. With V trimmed by 4 bases and J by 0 bases, 6 bases remained unmatched. This CDR3 region has 16 residues. The germline V gene encodes CDR1 SGHRS and CDR2 YFSETQ. The CDR3 protein is CASSASGTGDQETQYF. The CDR3 region has the DNA TGCGCCAGCAGCGCTTCGGGGACAGGGGACCAAGAGACCCAGTACTTC.

The gene calls are TRBV29-1 and TRBJ1-1; tentative D call: TRBD1 (6 bases). The CDR3 contains 11 residues. Germline CDR1 SQVTM, CDR2 ANQGSEA. Trimming shortened V by 7 bases and J by 0 bases, and 6 bases separated the two germline ends. This chain's CDR3 is CSGQVNTEAFF. As DNA, the CDR3 is TGCAGCGGACAGGTGAACACTGAAGCTTTCTTT.

This clone was observed a few times. At one of its ends the junction is not consistent with the germline gene, which may arise from a read error. The chain recombines TRBV29-1 with TRBJ2-1; tentative D call: TRBD2 (6 bases). CDR3 length: 16 residues. Germline CDR1 is SQVTM and CDR2 is ANQGSEA. For the CDR3, the DNA is TGCAGCGTGGAAGGGTCATGGCGGGGTATCTACAATGAGCAGTTCTTC. Translated, it gives CSVEGSWRGIYNEQFF.

The genes are TRBV28 and TRBJ1-2, with 9 bases matching TRBD1. Unmatched junction bases numbered 4, after V lost 7 bases and J lost 4 bases. CDR3 length equals 13 residues. In germline, CDR1 is MDHEN, CDR2 SYDVKM. Written as DNA, the CDR3 is TGTGCCAGCAAACAGGGGGCGGCCTATGGCTACACCTTC. Translating it yields CASKQGAAYGYTF.

This clone was observed once. The genes are TRBV4-2 and TRBJ1-3; D ambiguous. Germline CDR1 LGHNA, CDR2 YNFKEQ. The CDR3 is made up of 17 amino acids. V shed 0 bases and J shed 0 bases, with 12 bases lying between them. Here the CDR3 reads CASSQDLVRLSGNTIYF. The CDR3 DNA reads TGTGCCAGCAGCCAAGATCTGGTGAGACTCTCTGGAAACACCATATATTTT.

For the CDR3, the DNA is TGTGCCAGCAGCCCCTCCGCGGGCTCTGGAAACACCATATATTTT. Its translation is CASSPSAGSGNTIYF. This chain uses TRBV7-3 with TRBJ1-3; D unclear. Germline lookup yields CDR1 SGHTA and CDR2 FQGTGA. The CDR3 consists of 15 residues. Trimming cost V 5 bases and J 0 bases, with 11 bases left between them.

This clone was detected only once. V and J are TRBV2 and TRBJ2-2; the D is unclear. Germline V gives CDR1 SNHLY, CDR2 FYNNEI. With 5 bases removed from V and 0 bases from J, the gap between germline ends came to 7 bases. The CDR3 runs to 14 residues. In DNA, the CDR3 is TGTGCCAGCAGTTTGATAGCGAACACCGGGGAGCTGTTTTTT. Its translation: CASSLIANTGELFF.

The chain has TRBV6-5 and TRBJ1-1; a weak D match, TRBD1 (5 bases). Germline CDR1 is MNHEY and CDR2 is SVGAGI. The CDR3 contains 12 residues. Trimming removed 6 bases at V and 3 bases at J, with 8 bases between. The CDR3 sequence is CASRGQDTEAFF. CDR3 DNA sequence: TGTGCCAGCAGGGGGCAAGACACTGAAGCTTTCTTT.

The genes are TRBV6-1 and TRBJ2-4; TRBD1 matches 9 bases. Germline assignment: CDR1 MNHNS and CDR2 SASEGT. The CDR3 covers 17 residues. After removal of 2 bases from V and 1 base from J, the junction contained 6 bases not matched to a gene. The CDR3 protein is CASSETGGGLAKNIQYF. Written as DNA, the CDR3 is TGTGCCAGCAGTGAAACAGGGGGCGGCCTGGCCAAAAACATTCAGTACTTC.

With respect to this clone: Other DNA sequences in this specimen translate into the identical CDR3. CDR3 nucleotides: TGTGCCAGCTCACCACGGGGCGAGCCCCAGCATTTT. Residues: CASSPRGEPQHF. The chain couples TRBV18 to TRBJ1-5; D may be TRBD1 (5 bases). CDR3 length equals 12 residues. Trimming pared 1 base from V and 8 bases from J, leaving 6 bases between. Per the germline V gene, CDR1 is KGHSH and CDR2 is LQKENI.

The chain couples TRBV29-1 to TRBJ2-2; D perhaps matches TRBD2 (6 bases). This CDR3 comprises 12 residues. V shed 7 bases and J shed 5 bases, with 11 bases lying between them. Germline assignment: CDR1 SQVTM and CDR2 ANQGSEA. This chain's CDR3 is CSADGGTGELFF. CDR3 DNA sequence: TGCAGCGCAGATGGGGGGACCGGGGAGCTGTTTTTT.

V and J are TRBV7-3 and TRBJ2-2; the D gene is possibly TRBD1 (5 bases). Germline V CDR1 and CDR2: SGHTA, FQGTGA. Trimming pared 3 bases from V and 3 bases from J, leaving 8 bases between. The CDR3 covers 14 residues. The CDR3 reads CASSFRVDTGELFF. The CDR3, as DNA: TGTGCCAGCAGCTTCAGGGTGGACACCGGGGAGCTGTTTTTT.

This chain connects TRBV7-2 to TRBJ1-2; 10 bases align to TRBD1. This CDR3 region has 15 residues. Germline V gene sequence: CDR1 SGHTA, CDR2 FQGNSA. Trimming removed 0 bases from V and 3 bases from J; junction bases left unmatched: 1. In DNA, the CDR3 is TGTGCCAGCAGCTTAGCAGGGACAGGGGACTATGGCTACACCTTC. Residues: CASSLAGTGDYGYTF.

The rearrangement links TRBV27 to TRBJ2-7, with 11 bases aligning to TRBD1. V trimming: 3 bases; J trimming: 2 bases; junction bases outside the gene matches: 3. This CDR3 has 15 amino acids. The V gene's germline CDR1 is MNHEY and CDR2 SMNVEV (reference sequence). In nucleotides, the CDR3 is TGTGCCAGCAGTTTGTGGACAGGGGGCCCCTACGAGCAGTACTTC. The encoded protein is CASSLWTGGPYEQYF.

This clone was seen a few times. This rearrangement joins TRBV5-1 to TRBJ2-7; tentatively, D is TRBD1 (5 bases). V gave up 2 bases and J gave up 4 bases, with 13 bases separating them. Germline values: CDR1 SGHRS, CDR2 YFSETQ. The length of the CDR3 is 14 residues. CDR3 bases: TGCGCCAGCAGCTTCAGGGTCCCTCCTTACGAGCAGTACTTC. It specifies CASSFRVPPYEQYF.

The chain carries TRBV5-8 and TRBJ2-3; 10 bases agree with TRBD1. Trimming at V came to 7 bases and at J to 6 bases, leaving 23 bases not matched to a gene. The CDR3 loop spans 19 amino acids. The germline V gene has CDR1 SGHTS and CDR2 YDEGEE. This chain's CDR3 is CASAPSRTGGSFFGDTQYF. CDR3 DNA: TGTGCCAGCGCGCCTTCAAGGACAGGGGGATCCTTTTTTGGGGATACGCAGTATTTT.

The chain combines TRBV5-6 with TRBJ2-5; D call uncertain. Germline V gives CDR1 SGHDT, CDR2 YYEEEE. Trimming left V 3 bases short and J 1 base short, with 4 bases between. CDR3 size: 12 residues. Here the CDR3 DNA reads TGTGCCAGCAGCTGGGGCCAAGAGACCCAGTACTTC. Protein sequence: CASSWGQETQYF. Together with reference TRBV5-6 and TRBJ2-5, the CDR3 gives the full variable domain: DAGVTQSPTHLIKTRGQQVTLRCSPKSGHDTVSWYQQALGQGPQFIFQYYEEEERQRGNFPDRFSGHQFPNYSSELNVNALLLGDSALYLCASSWGQETQYFGPGTRLLVL.

V gene TRBV11-2 combines with J gene TRBJ2-5, with D perhaps TRBD1 or TRBD2 (7 bases each). Germline CDR1 reads SGHAT; CDR2 reads FQNNGV. The V end was cut by 5 bases, the J end by 0 bases, with 13 bases between. The CDR3 has 15 amino acids. The CDR3 nucleotides are TGTGCCAGCAGCCCCAGGGGGGGGTACCAAGAGACCCAGTACTTC. Residues: CASSPRGGYQETQYF.

The chain carries TRBV6-1 and TRBJ2-2; the D is unclear. V lost 3 bases and J 6 bases, leaving 11 bases between the germline ends. Germline CDR1 and CDR2: MNHNS and SASEGT. This CDR3 is built from 14 residues. The CDR3 DNA follows: TGTGCCAGCAGTGATGGGGTAACGGCCGGGGAGCTGTTTTTT. Translated, it gives CASSDGVTAGELFF.

This clone came up a few times. This chain links TRBV7-3 with TRBJ2-3; weak D call: TRBD2 (6 bases). Germline assignment: CDR1 SGHTA and CDR2 FQGTGA. V lost 0 bases and J 2 bases, leaving 18 bases between the germline ends. The CDR3 sequence is 18 residues long. CDR3 sequence reads: CASSLTTGGAGDTDTQYF. The CDR3 DNA follows: TGTGCCAGCAGCTTAACTACCGGCGGGGCCGGGGACACAGATACGCAGTATTTT.